The TCR beta chain described here comes from a study of blood T cells in healthy people across ages. CDR3 length equals 16 residues. Germline lookup yields CDR1 SGHAT and CDR2 FQNNGV. As regards this clonotype: Since a much larger clone is just one base distant, this may be a read error.

The use of a sample-barcoded 5' primer and a J-beta primer mix characterized a second PCR of roughly 6 to 11 cycles. The yield of each sample was at least 3 million CDR3-containing paired-end reads. TCRdb ran MiXCR on the 5' RACE reads and lists one entry per CDR3 protein. Of 850,000 or so distinct CDR3 sequences listed, more than 25% were seen once; the top ten hold around 15%. Specimen: blood. The receptor's source is a woman aged 80 or older in good health. V is TRBV11-2 and J is TRBJ2-3, with 7 bases aligning to TRBD1. The CDR3 nucleotides read TGTACCAGCAGCTCCACAGGGGCCCCTAGCACAGATACGCAGTATTTT. As protein: CTSSSTGAPSTDTQYF.